The present T cell receptor (beta chain) was sequenced within a study of T cell responses to AZD1222 COVID-19 vaccine. The overall study: Samples with a second dose at about 4 or about 12 weeks were pooled together.

This clone was found once. Its target is unknown. CDR3 size: 14 residues. V was trimmed by 5 bases and J by 0 bases, leaving 8 bases between them. Looked up from germline, CDR1 is SGHAT and CDR2 is FQNNGV. Study-wide points: The donor group comprised mostly white British people and more females; the analysis possibly underestimated clonal diversity. Spike-specific TCR repertoires showed rising breadth and depth after two AZD1222 doses. The peak T cell response came first, and repertoires were sampled only after it.

Sequenced by immunoSEQ multiplex PCR; TCRdb stores in-frame clones only, minus some. The table has under 110,000 clones, just over 85% seen once. This TCR was sampled from an adult in good health. The chain employs TRBV11-2 and TRBJ2-1; no definite D call. The sequences come from peripheral blood, collected on day 0 of AZD1222 vaccination. The DNA for the CDR3 is TGTGCCAGCAGCCTACAGAGCTCCTACAATGAGCAGTTCTTC. Its translation is CASSLQSSYNEQFF.